These 19 T cell receptor beta chains came from one sample sequenced in a study of blood T cells in healthy people across ages. The second PCR ran about 6 to 12 cycles with a sample-barcoded 5' primer and J-beta primers. One entry per CDR3 protein results from TCRdb running MiXCR on the 5' RACE reads. The data show approximately 680,000 distinct CDR3 sequences, roughly 32% seen once. Sequencing input: blood. The receptors stem from a woman aged 80 or over in good health.

This clonotype was detected many times. This chain uses TRBV2 with TRBJ2-3, with 12 positions matching TRBD2. This CDR3 is built from 15 residues. V dropped 5 bases and J dropped 4; count of bases not matched to a gene: 4. In germline, CDR1 is SNHLY, CDR2 FYNNEI. CDR3 residues: CASSPTSGGSDTQYF. CDR3 coding DNA: TGTGCCAGCAGTCCCACTAGCGGGGGGTCAGATACGCAGTATTTT.

On this clonotype itself: This could be a read error, since a much larger clone is one nucleotide away. This chain joins TRBV7-2 and TRBJ2-1; TRBD2 might be the D (5 bases). The last part of the DNA fits TRBJ2-7 better; the J call may be wrong. CDR3 size: 16 residues. In germline, CDR1 is SGHTA, CDR2 FQGNSA. The chain's CDR3 is CASSPRASFSYNEQYF. The CDR3 coding sequence is TGTGCCAGCAGCCCAAGGGCTAGCTTTTCCTACAATGAGCAGTACTTC.

Turning to this clonotype: A much bigger clone sits one base away, suggesting this may be a read error. The chain carries TRBV5-5 and TRBJ2-7; D unclear. The CDR3 loop spans 15 amino acids. From germline, CDR1 is SGHKS and CDR2 YYEKEE (reference sequence). CDR3 DNA sequence: TGTACCAGCAGACCAACACCCTGGAGCTCCTACGAGCAGTACTTC. Translating gives CTSRPTPWSSYEQYF.

The gene calls are TRBV20-1 and TRBJ2-7; TRBD1 aligns across 8 bases. Per germline, CDR1 DFQATT and CDR2 SNEGSKA (reference sequence). Unmatched junction bases numbered 9, after V lost 0 bases and J lost 2 bases. The length of the CDR3 is 16 residues. Here the CDR3 reads CSARDQGAQAAYEQYF. The CDR3 DNA is TGCAGTGCTAGAGATCAGGGGGCGCAGGCGGCCTACGAGCAGTACTTC.

The CDR3 loop is CASSRGTGIHQPQHF. DNA of the CDR3: TGTGCCAGTAGTAGAGGGACAGGGATTCATCAGCCCCAGCATTTT. The J gene is TRBJ1-5, the V gene TRBV19; 9 bases fit TRBD1. The V gene end was trimmed by 4 bases and the J gene end by 5 bases; junction bases not matched to a gene: 6. Germline lookup yields CDR1 LNHDA and CDR2 SQIVND (reference sequence). The CDR3 covers 15 residues.

The sample holds many counts of this clonotype. The chain carries TRBV12-3 or TRBV12-4 and TRBJ1-4; D gene unclear. This CDR3 has 14 amino acids. V lost 5 bases and J 5 bases, leaving 12 bases between the germline ends. The CDR3 bases are TGTGCCAGCAGTCATTCAACCGTAAATGAAAAACTGTTTTTT. Its translation: CASSHSTVNEKLFF.

This clonotype occurred many times. The chain has TRBV28 and TRBJ2-7; D not certain. The length of the CDR3 is 13 residues. The V gene's germline CDR1 is MDHEN and CDR2 SYDVKM. V was trimmed by 1 base and J by 6 bases, leaving 10 bases between them. This chain's CDR3 is CASSLLGFSEQYF. CDR3 DNA sequence: TGTGCCAGCAGTTTATTAGGGTTTAGCGAGCAGTACTTC.

This clonotype occurred a few times. The V and J genes are TRBV2 and TRBJ2-7, with 7 bases fitting TRBD1. The CDR3 contains 15 residues. Germline V gene data show CDR1 as SNHLY and CDR2 as FYNNEI. Trimming removed 6 bases from V and 3 bases from J; junction bases left unmatched: 11. CDR3 sequence reads: CASSNQKGQLYEQYF. Here the CDR3 DNA reads TGTGCCAGCAGCAATCAAAAGGGACAGCTCTACGAGCAGTACTTC.

Turning to this clonotype: This may arise from a read error, as a much more abundant clone is one base away. V is TRBV7-3 and J is TRBJ2-7; 8 nucleotides line up with TRBD2. With V trimmed by 4 bases and J by 12 bases, 8 bases remained unmatched. This CDR3 is 12 amino acids long. Germline V gene data show CDR1 as SGHTA and CDR2 as FQGTGA. CDR3 in amino acids: CASSSRTSSLYF. The CDR3 nucleotides read TGTGCCAGCAGCTCTCGGACTAGCAGTCTGTACTTC.

This clonotype has a count of ten or more. The genes are TRBV30 and TRBJ2-7, with D hard to call. CDR3 size: 12 residues. Trimming took 0 bases from V and 6 from J, leaving 9 bases between them. Looked up from germline, CDR1 is GTSNPN and CDR2 is SVGIG (reference sequence). The CDR3 region is CAWSVGAGEQYF. The CDR3 DNA reads TGTGCCTGGAGTGTAGGAGCTGGCGAGCAGTACTTC.

This clonotype showed up many times. This chain uses TRBV2 with TRBJ2-7, with 7 nucleotides matching TRBD1. The CDR3 extends over 14 amino acids. The V and J ends lost 6 bases and 8 bases, in that order; junction bases with no gene match: 13. Germline V gene lookup returns CDR1 SNHLY and CDR2 FYNNEI. CDR3 bases: TGTGCCAGCAGGCCCCGGACGGCAGGGGGACAGCAGTACTTC. Its protein is CASRPRTAGGQQYF.

The rearrangement uses TRBV12-3 or TRBV12-4 and TRBJ1-2; D is uncertain. This CDR3 comprises 14 residues. Trimming removed 9 bases from V and 2 bases from J, with 16 bases in between. The DNA of the CDR3 is TGTGCCAGTAGTACCAATAGCAGAAACTATGGCTACACCTTC. As protein: CASSTNSRNYGYTF.

This clonotype was seen a handful of times. V is TRBV30 and J is TRBJ2-3; a possible D gene is TRBD2 (6 bases). Trimming shortened V by 0 bases and J by 3 bases, and 16 bases separated the two germline ends. The CDR3 totals 16 residues. The germline V gene has CDR1 GTSNPN and CDR2 SVGIG (reference sequence). The CDR3 is CAWSVGQRAGTDTQYF. CDR3 nucleotides: TGTGCCTGGAGTGTAGGTCAGCGGGCCGGTACAGATACGCAGTATTTT. The full variable domain, completed using reference TRBV30 and TRBJ2-3, is SQTIHQWPATLVQPVGSPLSLECTVEGTSNPNLYWYRQAAGRGLQLLFYSVGIGQISSEVPQNLSASRPQDRQFILSSKKLLLSDSGFYLCAWSVGQRAGTDTQYFGPGTRLTVL.

This clonotype has at least ten counts. The chain joins TRBV5-1 to TRBJ2-1; the D gene is possibly TRBD2 (5 bases). CDR1 SGHRS and CDR2 YFSETQ come from the germline V gene. The CDR3 runs 14 residues. The germline V and J ends were trimmed by 0 bases and 7 bases, with 11 bases remaining between them. CDR3 DNA: TGCGCCAGCAGCTTGGAGCCTAGCAGGAATGAGCAGTTCTTC. Translation: CASSLEPSRNEQFF.

In its sample, this clonotype was seen many times. The V gene is TRBV5-4, the J gene TRBJ2-5; 7 bases align to TRBD1. The germline V gene encodes CDR1 SGHNT and CDR2 YYREEE (reference sequence). The V and J ends lost 2 bases and 1 base, in that order; junction bases with no gene match: 5. The CDR3 sequence is 15 residues long. CDR3 sequence reads: CASSLGDSPQETQYF. CDR3 DNA: TGTGCCAGCAGCTTAGGGGACAGCCCCCAAGAGACCCAGTACTTC. Using reference TRBV5-4 and TRBJ2-5 for the parts outside the CDR3, the full variable domain is ETGVTQSPTHLIKTRGQQVTLRCSSQSGHNTVSWYQQALGQGPQFIFQYYREEENGRGNFPPRFSGLQFPNYSSELNVNALELDDSALYLCASSLGDSPQETQYFGPGTRLLVL.

This clonotype was observed a handful of times. This may arise from a read error, as a much more abundant clone is one base away. The chain uses TRBV28 and TRBJ1-5; D gene uncertain. Germline CDR1 MDHEN, CDR2 SYDVKM. The V end lost 3 bases, the J end lost 0 bases, and 3 bases lay between the germline ends. CDR3 length equals 13 residues. The CDR3 bases are TGTGCCAGCAGTTTCGTTAGCAATCAGCCCCAGCATTTT. Translating gives CASSFVSNQPQHF. The full variable domain, rest sourced from reference TRBV28 and TRBJ1-5, is DVKVTQSSRYLVKRTGEKVFLECVQDMDHENMFWYRQDPGLGLRLIYFSYDVKMKEKGDIPEGYSVSREKKERFSLILESASTNQTSMYLCASSFVSNQPQHFGDGTRLSIL.

Ten or more counts support this clonotype. The V and J genes are TRBV7-2 and TRBJ2-5; perhaps TRBD1 as D (5 bases). There are 13 residues in the CDR3. Per germline, CDR1 SGHTA and CDR2 FQGNSA. Trimming pared 5 bases from V and 8 bases from J, leaving 15 bases between. CDR3 in DNA: TGTGCCAGCAGCCCCAGGGTGGGGTATACCCAGTACTTC. It encodes CASSPRVGYTQYF.

V gene TRBV5-4 combines with J gene TRBJ1-6; possible D gene TRBD1, 6 bases. This CDR3 comprises 15 residues. V dropped 0 bases and J dropped 9 bases, with 13 bases sitting between them. Germline CDR1 is SGHNT and CDR2 is YYREEE (reference sequence). This CDR3 is CASSLERGLGSPLHF. As DNA, the CDR3 is TGTGCCAGCAGCTTGGAACGGGGGCTGGGTTCACCCCTCCACTTT.

This sequence joins TRBV5-1 and TRBJ1-2, with D maybe TRBD1 (5 bases). Between the trimmed V and J ends, which lost 7 bases and 7 bases, there was a span of 17 bases. Germline CDR1 SGHRS, CDR2 YFSETQ. This CDR3 has 13 amino acids. CDR3 coding DNA: TGCGCCAGCGGCCCGGGGCAGGGCTCTGGCTACACCTTC. This codes for CASGPGQGSGYTF.